These 27 T cell receptor beta chains originate from one sample sequenced in a study of T cells after yellow fever vaccination. A single record per CDR3 protein comes from TCRdb applying MiXCR to the 5' RACE reads. In the table there are about 200,000 distinct CDR3 sequences, approximately 3% of which are singletons. Source: CD4+ T cells sorted from PBMCs, taken 10 days after the yellow fever booster vaccination. The receptors come from a man younger than 35 who received the YFV17D yellow fever vaccine.

This clonotype was detected many times. J is TRBJ2-3 and V is TRBV7-9; D is ambiguous. Between the trimmed V and J ends, which lost 4 bases and 4 bases, there was a span of 12 bases. The germline V gene has CDR1 SEHNR and CDR2 FQNEAQ (reference sequence). The CDR3 sequence is 14 residues long. CDR3 sequence reads: CASSSHSFPDTQYF. In DNA, the CDR3 is TGTGCCAGCAGCTCCCACAGCTTCCCAGATACGCAGTATTTT. Full variable domain (missing parts from reference TRBV7-9 and TRBJ2-3): DTGVSQNPRHKITKRGQNVTFRCDPISEHNRLYWYRQTLGQGPEFLTYFQNEAQLEKSRLLSDRFSAERPKGSFSTLEIQRTEQGDSAMYLCASSSHSFPDTQYFGPGTRLTVL.

The table lists this clonotype with many counts. This chain uses TRBV20-1 with TRBJ1-6, with 7 bases that match TRBD1. Germline CDR1 is DFQATT and CDR2 is SNEGSKA (reference sequence). Germline trimming cut 2 bases from V and 6 bases from J; bases unmatched to any gene: 4. This CDR3 has 14 amino acids. The CDR3 loop reads CSARRQGGNSPLHF. DNA of the CDR3: TGCAGTGCTAGAAGACAGGGCGGTAATTCACCCCTCCACTTT.

This clonotype came up many times. The V call is TRBV5-1, the J call TRBJ2-5, with TRBD2 identical over 12 bases. This CDR3 spans 16 amino acids. The germline CDR1 and CDR2 sequences are SGHRS and YFSETQ. The junction had 6 bases not matched to a gene; V was cut back by 5 bases and J by 1 base. In DNA, the CDR3 is TGCGCCAGCAGTCGAAGGACTAGCGGGGCCCAAGAGACCCAGTACTTC. Translated, it gives CASSRRTSGAQETQYF. Filled out from reference TRBV5-1 and TRBJ2-5, the complete variable domain reads KAGVTQTPRYLIKTRGQQVTLSCSPISGHRSVSWYQQTPGQGLQFLFEYFSETQRNKGNFPGRFSGRQFSNSRSEMNVSTLELGDSALYLCASSRRTSGAQETQYFGPGTRLLVL.

This clonotype was seen repeatedly, ten times or more. The chain carries TRBV11-1 and TRBJ2-1; TRBD1 aligns across 7 bases. The CDR3 extends over 15 amino acids. J lost 3 bases, V lost 3 bases, and 5 bases had no gene match. Germline CDR1 is SGHAT and CDR2 is FQDESV (reference sequence). CDR3 in amino acids: CASSLRQGFYNEQFF. In DNA form, the CDR3 reads TGTGCCAGCAGCTTGAGACAGGGTTTCTACAATGAGCAGTTCTTC.

This clonotype was found a few times. The V call is TRBV30, the J call TRBJ1-2; D is ambiguous. V dropped 4 bases and J dropped 4 bases, with 13 bases sitting between them. The CDR3 loop spans 13 amino acids. Germline V gives CDR1 GTSNPN, CDR2 SVGIG (reference sequence). The CDR3 here is CAWNFGDRYGYTF. The CDR3 DNA sequence: TGTGCCTGGAATTTCGGTGATCGCTATGGCTACACCTTC.

This clonotype has a count of ten or more. This chain connects TRBV27 to TRBJ2-1; tentatively, D is TRBD2 (5 bases). The length of the CDR3 is 15 residues. V was shortened by 6 bases and J by 5 bases, with 17 bases between the two germline ends. The germline V gene has CDR1 MNHEY and CDR2 SMNVEV (reference sequence). The DNA for the CDR3 is TGTGCCAGCAGAGCCCTCGGGGTCCTACACAATGAGCAGTTCTTC. Encoded protein: CASRALGVLHNEQFF.

This clonotype showed up many times. J is TRBJ2-1 and V is TRBV18; 8 bases fit TRBD2. The CDR3 is made up of 15 amino acids. The germline V gene has CDR1 KGHSH and CDR2 LQKENI. V gave up 0 bases and J gave up 8 bases; unmatched junction bases: 6. CDR3 nucleotide sequence: TGTGCCAGCTCACCACCGGCTCGGGGGGGCTATGAGCAGTTCTTC. Protein sequence: CASSPPARGGYEQFF.

The table lists this clonotype with many counts. J is TRBJ1-2 and V is TRBV5-1, with D perhaps matching TRBD1 (5 bases). V was cut by 0 bases and J by 3 bases, with 9 bases left in between. The CDR3 is 14 residues long. Germline V gives CDR1 SGHRS, CDR2 YFSETQ. The CDR3 sequence: CASSLADTDYGYTF. DNA of the CDR3: TGCGCCAGCAGCTTGGCGGACACCGACTATGGCTACACCTTC.

Comment on this clonotype: A much larger clone differs by one base, so this may be a read error. This chain joins TRBV11-2 and TRBJ2-1, with 9 positions matching TRBD1. Germline CDR1 SGHAT, CDR2 FQNNGV. V shed 5 bases and J 8 bases; nucleotides not matched to a gene: 10. The CDR3 is 15 amino acids. The CDR3 loop reads CASSHPGQGWHEQFF. Here the CDR3 DNA reads TGTGCCAGCAGCCACCCGGGACAGGGTTGGCATGAGCAGTTCTTC. Combining the CDR3 with reference TRBV11-2 and TRBJ2-1 gives the whole variable domain EAGVAQSPRYKIIEKRQSVAFWCNPISGHATLYWYQQILGQGPKLLIQFQNNGVVDDSQLPKDRFSAERLKGVDSTLKIQPAKLEDSAVYLCASSHPGQGWHEQFFGPGTRLTVL.

Many counts were recorded for this clonotype. The chain carries TRBV7-6 and TRBJ1-1; D gene ambiguous. V was clipped by 5 bases and J by 3 bases, with 13 bases between them. Looked up from germline, CDR1 is SGHVS and CDR2 is FNYEAQ. The CDR3 covers 14 residues. CDR3 in amino acids: CASSLQDPYTEAFF. CDR3 bases: TGTGCCAGCAGCCTCCAGGACCCCTACACTGAAGCTTTCTTT.

This chain links TRBV29-1 with TRBJ2-7; tentative D call: TRBD2 (6 bases). The V end lost 4 bases, the J end lost 4 bases, and 14 bases lay between the germline ends. The CDR3 has 13 residues. Germline V gene lookup returns CDR1 SQVTM and CDR2 ANQGSEA. This CDR3 reads CSVASGRGYEQYF. CDR3 sequence (DNA): TGCAGCGTTGCTAGTGGCCGGGGGTACGAGCAGTACTTC.

V and J are TRBV15 and TRBJ2-7; TRBD2 aligns across 7 bases. The CDR3 has 14 amino acids. V trimming: 3 bases; J trimming: 0 bases; junction bases outside the gene matches: 2. The germline V gene encodes CDR1 LNHNV and CDR2 YYDKDF (reference sequence). CDR3 nucleotides: TGTGCCACCAGCAGGGGAGGGGACTCCTACGAGCAGTACTTC. This codes for CATSRGGDSYEQYF.

This clonotype was seen only once. Given a much more abundant clone one base away, this may be a read error. J is TRBJ2-3 and V is TRBV5-1; 7 bases are a match to TRBD1. CDR3 length: 14 amino acids. Germline values: CDR1 SGHRS, CDR2 YFSETQ. The DNA for the CDR3 is TGCGCCAGCAGCTCCGGACAGGACACAGATACGAAGTATTTT. Its translation is CASSSGQDTDTKYF.

To note about this clonotype: Since a much larger clone is just one base distant, this may be a read error. The chain links TRBV2 to TRBJ2-7, with a possible D match to TRBD1 (5 bases). This CDR3 region has 14 residues. Germline lookup yields CDR1 SNHLY and CDR2 FYNNEI. CDR3 nucleotides: TGTGCCGGCAGGGCCCAGGTCTCGCCCTACGAGCAGTACTTC. It translates to CAGRAQVSPYEQYF. Combining the CDR3 with reference TRBV2 and TRBJ2-7 gives the whole variable domain EPEVTQTPSHQVTQMGQEVILRCVPISNHLYFYWYRQILGQKVEFLVSFYNNEISEKSEIFDDQFSVERPDGSNFTLKIRSTKLEDSAMYFCAGRAQVSPYEQYFGPGTRLTVT.

This clonotype appeared many times. The genes are TRBV11-2 and TRBJ2-3, with 9 bases matching TRBD2. Germline-derived CDR1 and CDR2 are SGHAT and FQNNGV. The CDR3 spans 13 residues. The junction had 5 bases not matched to a gene; V was cut back by 8 bases and J by 5 bases. This CDR3 reads CASAGGLKDTQYF. The CDR3 nucleotides read TGTGCCAGCGCGGGGGGGCTTAAAGATACGCAGTATTTT.

This clonotype was counted at least ten times. V is TRBV6-2 or TRBV6-3 and J is TRBJ2-4, with 9 bases aligning to TRBD1. This CDR3 contains 14 residues. The germline V gene has CDR1 MNHEY and CDR2 SVGEGT. Losses at the gene ends were 6 bases for V and 5 bases for J; bases not matched to a gene: 5. CDR3 region: CASSPRDRENIQYF. CDR3 sequence (DNA): TGTGCCAGCAGCCCCCGGGACAGGGAAAACATTCAGTACTTC.

This clonotype was detected only a few times. The chain uses TRBV20-1 and TRBJ2-7; D call uncertain. V dropped 2 bases and J dropped 2 bases, with 7 bases sitting between them. The CDR3 consists of 12 residues. Per germline, CDR1 DFQATT and CDR2 SNEGSKA (reference sequence). CDR3 loop: CSARPATYEQYV. The CDR3 DNA reads as TGCAGTGCTAGACCGGCCACCTACGAGCAGTACGTC.

This clonotype appeared many times. The chain recombines TRBV10-3 with TRBJ2-1; 10 nucleotides match TRBD2. Trimming took 6 bases from V and 6 from J; bases not matched to a gene: 11. Germline V gives CDR1 ENHRY, CDR2 SYGVKD. CDR3 size: 16 residues. CDR3 DNA sequence: TGTGCCATCAGGGAAAGGACTAGCGGCCTTGGCAATGAGCAGTTCTTC. Its protein product is CAIRERTSGLGNEQFF.

This clonotype was counted at least ten times. V is TRBV29-1 and J is TRBJ1-5; 9 bases match TRBD1. The CDR3 extends over 14 amino acids. The junction had 7 bases not matched to a gene; V was cut back by 5 bases and J by 5 bases. CDR1 SQVTM and CDR2 ANQGSEA come from the germline V gene. The CDR3 sequence is CSVRGQGLDQPQHF. In DNA, the CDR3 is TGCAGCGTTAGAGGACAGGGGCTCGATCAGCCCCAGCATTTT.

In its sample, this clonotype was seen many times. The rearrangement uses TRBV18 and TRBJ1-6, with 12 bases identical to TRBD1. Germline CDR1 is KGHSH and CDR2 is LQKENI. V shed 4 bases, J shed 15 bases, and the junction held 10 bases outside the gene matches. This CDR3 has 15 amino acids. The CDR3 reads CASSLPGQGARILHF. The CDR3 coding sequence is TGTGCCAGCTCACTACCGGGACAGGGGGCAAGGATCCTCCACTTT. Full variable domain (remainder filled in from reference TRBV18 and TRBJ1-6): NAGVMQNPRHLVRRRGQEARLRCSPMKGHSHVYWYRQLPEEGLKFMVYLQKENIIDESGMPKERFSAEFPKEGPSILRIQQVVRGDSAAYFCASSLPGQGARILHFGNGTRLTVT.

This clonotype was seen a handful of times. The chain joins TRBV5-1 to TRBJ2-2, with 11 nucleotides matching TRBD1. The CDR3 length is 15 residues. Germline-derived CDR1 and CDR2 are SGHRS and YFSETQ. With V trimmed by 4 bases and J by 4 bases, 3 bases remained unmatched. The CDR3 DNA reads TGCGCCAGCAGCCCCGGGACAGGGGGCACCGGGGAGCTGTTTTTT. Its translation: CASSPGTGGTGELFF.

This clonotype was seen at least ten times. This chain uses TRBV7-2 with TRBJ2-3; D not resolved. The CDR3 is 14 residues long. Between the trimmed V and J ends, which lost 1 base and 6 bases, there was a span of 11 bases. CDR1 and CDR2 from the germline V gene are SGHTA and FQGNSA. The CDR3 region has the DNA TGTGCCAGCAGCTTAGGCCTGAGTCTGGATACGCAGTATTTT. Translating gives CASSLGLSLDTQYF.

Many counts were recorded for this clonotype. The chain recombines TRBV7-2 with TRBJ1-2, with D perhaps matching TRBD1 (6 bases). CDR1 and CDR2 from the germline V gene are SGHTA and FQGNSA. Trimming shortened V by 2 bases and J by 6 bases, and 7 bases separated the two germline ends. The CDR3 contains 12 residues. CDR3 region: CASSLYRDGYTF. CDR3 DNA sequence: TGTGCCAGCAGCTTATACAGGGATGGCTACACCTTC.

This clonotype came up a few times. This sequence joins TRBV2 and TRBJ2-3; TRBD1 matches at 9 bases. Unmatched junction bases numbered 14, after V lost 7 bases and J lost 6 bases. Germline CDR1 SNHLY, CDR2 FYNNEI. The length of the CDR3 is 16 residues. The CDR3 DNA follows: TGTGCCAGCAAGGACAGGGGACTGCCCTCAGGGGATACGCAGTATTTT. This gives the protein CASKDRGLPSGDTQYF. The full variable domain, completed using reference TRBV2 and TRBJ2-3, is EPEVTQTPSHQVTQMGQEVILRCVPISNHLYFYWYRQILGQKVEFLVSFYNNEISEKSEIFDDQFSVERPDGSNFTLKIRSTKLEDSAMYFCASKDRGLPSGDTQYFGPGTRLTVL.

This chain connects TRBV20-1 to TRBJ1-6; D is possibly TRBD1 (5 bases). The CDR3 sequence is 13 residues long. V was pared by 6 bases and J by 9 bases, with 15 bases between. Germline V CDR1 and CDR2: DFQATT, SNEGSKA (reference sequence). In nucleotides, the CDR3 is TGCAGTGCACCCTGGGGGGTATCTTCACCCCTCCACTTT. This translates into CSAPWGVSSPLHF.

The table lists this clonotype with a count of one. This may be a read error: a much more frequent sequence differs by one nucleotide. The chain links TRBV5-1 to TRBJ1-4; the D is unclear. In germline, CDR1 is SGHRS, CDR2 YFSETQ. This CDR3 contains 14 residues. The CDR3: CASSLEATNEKLLF. As DNA, the CDR3 is TGCGCCAGCAGCTTGGAGGCAACTAATGAAAAACTGCTTTTT.

This clonotype was found many times. The chain is built from TRBV5-1 and TRBJ2-5; the match to TRBD2 covers 8 bases. Germline lookup yields CDR1 SGHRS and CDR2 YFSETQ. There are 15 residues in the CDR3. V shed 1 base, J shed 2 bases, and the junction held 4 bases outside the gene matches. The CDR3 reads CASSLISGAQETQYF. DNA for the CDR3: TGCGCCAGCAGCTTGATTAGCGGGGCTCAAGAGACCCAGTACTTC.